This TCR beta chain was captured in a study of untreated major depressive disorder. Study conclusions and caveats: Each subject's top five TRBV05-01 clones were all private.

Clones were read by immunoSEQ multiplex PCR, and TCRdb kept only the in-frame ones, dropping some. Among 20,000 to 25,000 clones listed, about 93% were seen once. Details on this clone: Antigen specificity is unknown.

Trimming removed 1 base from V and 4 bases from J, with 12 bases in between. The CDR3 covers 15 residues. The germline V gene encodes CDR1 SGHRS and CDR2 YFSETQ. The clonotype was recovered from a man aged 30 to 39 in good health. This sequence joins TRBV5-1 and TRBJ1-3; D perhaps matches TRBD1 (6 bases). The sequencing input was CD4+ T cells from PBMCs. The DNA for the CDR3 is TGCGCCAGCAGCTTGAGGGGGGTGTTGGGAAACACCATATATTTT. This sequence encodes CASSLRGVLGNTIYF.